This TCR beta chain was captured in a study of T cells after yellow fever vaccination. TCRdb re-analysed the 5' RACE reads in MiXCR, keeping a single row per CDR3 protein. The data contain some 250,000 distinct CDR3 sequences, more than 3.5% of them singletons. Trimming left V 4 bases short and J 4 bases short, with 20 bases between. The CDR3 is 17 residues long. In germline, CDR1 is MDHEN, CDR2 SYDVKM. This clonotype has a count of ten or more. The clonotype comes from a man aged 18 to 35 who received the YFV17D yellow fever vaccine. The chain links TRBV28 to TRBJ1-5, with a weak D call TRBD1 (6 bases). The input for sequencing was PBMCs, taken 15 days after the yellow fever booster vaccination. CDR3 in DNA: TGTGCCAGCAGTTGGGGGGGGCGCGGTCACTCTAATCAGCCCCAGCATTTT. It encodes CASSWGGRGHSNQPQHF.